This TCR beta chain was recovered during a study of CD8 T cells in ankylosing spondylitis. General study results and limits: About 8 highly homologous variants made up a TCR beta motif, and this motif appeared characteristic of ankylosing spondylitis blood.

This clonotype was recorded at least ten times. The antigen is undetermined. Scientists made TCR beta libraries using quantitative 5'-RACE with molecular barcodes. MiXCR, run by TCRdb on the 5' RACE reads, gives a single entry per CDR3 protein. There are 50,000 to 65,000 distinct CDR3 sequences in the sample; 6.5% to 9% occur only once, and around 8.7% lies in the top ten. V gave up 5 bases and J gave up 4 bases, with 15 bases separating them. Germline loops: CDR1 SGHRS, CDR2 YFSETQ. This CDR3 is 14 amino acids long. V is TRBV5-1 and J is TRBJ1-1, with D unclear. The source material was blood, either unsorted or a sorted T cell fraction (not recorded which). The TCR comes from a female donor with ankylosing spondylitis or in good health (not recorded which). The CDR3 sequence is CASRGGSGVTEAFF. The CDR3 DNA reads TGCGCCAGCAGAGGCGGGAGCGGAGTCACTGAAGCTTTCTTT.